Each of the 8 T cell receptor beta chains below was sequenced from the same sample in a study of early stage breast cancer tumors. The table came from immunoSEQ multiplex PCR; TCRdb's copy has only in-frame clones and leaves some out. The table has 20,000 or so clones, more than 75% seen once. The sequenced sample consisted of blood. These receptors were obtained from a person aged 55 to 70 with breast cancer.

The rearrangement joins TRBV18 to TRBJ2-2, with a weak D call TRBD2 (6 bases). The CDR3 has 16 amino acids. The V gene's germline CDR1 is KGHSH and CDR2 LQKENI. Trimming pared 6 bases from V and 3 bases from J, leaving 17 bases between. The CDR3 bases are TGTGCCAGCTCGCACGGAGGGGCCTCGGACACCGGGGAGCTGTTTTTT. Its protein product is CASSHGGASDTGELFF.

J is TRBJ1-2 and V is TRBV2; 7 nucleotides match TRBD1. This CDR3 spans 12 amino acids. Germline CDR1 is SNHLY and CDR2 is FYNNEI. V trimming: 5 bases; J trimming: 9 bases; junction bases outside the gene matches: 6. In DNA, the CDR3 is TGTGCCAGCAGTACAGGGGCCCGAAGCTACACCTTC. Protein: CASSTGARSYTF.

This clone turned up a few times. The chain is built from TRBV4-1 and TRBJ1-5; perhaps TRBD1 as D (6 bases). Trimming stripped 2 bases from V and 0 bases from J, with 11 bases between. Germline CDR1 reads MGHRA; CDR2 reads YSYEKL. The CDR3 has 16 residues. CDR3 DNA: TGCGCCAGCAGCCAAACAGGGATTTTTAGCAATCAGCCCCAGCATTTT. This translates into CASSQTGIFSNQPQHF.

The V and J genes are TRBV9 and TRBJ1-1, with D perhaps matching TRBD1 (6 bases). The germline V gene encodes CDR1 SGDLS and CDR2 YYNGEE. This CDR3 has 15 residues. V was shortened by 3 bases and J by 8 bases, with 20 bases between the two germline ends. CDR3 protein: CASSASGTTTREAFF. The CDR3 DNA reads TGTGCCAGCAGCGCCTCCGGGACAACTACCCGGGAAGCTTTCTTT.

The V call is TRBV14, the J call TRBJ2-3; 9 nucleotides line up with TRBD2. The CDR3 contains 19 residues. V lost 6 bases to trimming and J lost 2 bases; unmatched junction nucleotides: 18. Germline loops: CDR1 SGHDN, CDR2 FVKESK. CDR3 amino acids: CASSRTSGLALANTDTQYF. The CDR3 DNA is TGTGCCAGCAGTCGAACTAGCGGGCTCGCCCTCGCGAACACAGATACGCAGTATTTT. The full variable domain, with the rest looked up from reference TRBV14 and TRBJ2-3, is EAGVTQFPSHSVIEKGQTVTLRCDPISGHDNLYWYRRVMGKEIKFLLHFVKESKQDESGMPNNRFLAERTGGTYSTLKVQPAELEDSGVYFCASSRTSGLALANTDTQYFGPGTRLTVL.

The genes are TRBV18 and TRBJ1-1, with D uncertain. CDR3 size: 14 residues. Per germline, CDR1 KGHSH and CDR2 LQKENI. V dropped 2 bases and J dropped 1 base, with 8 bases sitting between them. The CDR3 region is CASSPWTQNTEAFF. CDR3 nucleotides: TGTGCCAGCTCACCATGGACTCAGAACACTGAAGCTTTCTTT.

This clone was recorded a few times. The chain employs TRBV11-2 and TRBJ2-1, with TRBD2 matching over 14 bases. The CDR3 sequence is 19 residues long. V was clipped by 4 bases and J by 0 bases; unmatched bases: 8. The germline V gene has CDR1 SGHAT and CDR2 FQNNGV. DNA for the CDR3: TGTGCCAGCAGCTCCAGACTAGCGGGAGGGTCAAGCTCCTACAATGAGCAGTTCTTC. This sequence encodes CASSSRLAGGSSSYNEQFF.

The chain recombines TRBV11-3 with TRBJ2-1, with TRBD2 matching 16 bases. Germline assignment: CDR1 SGHNT and CDR2 YENEEA. The CDR3 length is 20 residues. The junction had 9 bases not matched to a gene; V was cut back by 4 bases and J by 0 bases. The CDR3 nucleotides are TGTGCCAGCAGCTCCCGGGGACTAGCGGGAGGGCCCTCCTCCTACAATGAGCAGTTCTTC. The encoded protein is CASSSRGLAGGPSSYNEQFF.